The 20 T cell receptor beta chains below all came from one sample that was sequenced in a study of T cell responses to AZD1222 COVID-19 vaccine (dated by TCRdb to the early 2020s). What this sample's time point label stands for: baseline before first vaccination. Library method: the immunoSEQ multiplex PCR assay. The source is immuneACCESS, and TCRdb retained only in-frame sequences with V and J called. Part of the clones is not carried over; for the studies checked, unresolved V genes explain less than half of this, and the remainder is unexplained. Recorded for this sample are 150,000 to 200,000 clones; approximately 90% of them occurred a single time. The biggest ten clones account for 6.1% of the sample. The sample here was peripheral blood, taken on day 0 of AZD1222 vaccination. Receptors originate from an adult in good health.

This chain uses TRBV6-5 with TRBJ2-7; D possibly matches TRBD1 or TRBD2 (5 bases each). Trimming took 7 bases from V and 8 from J, leaving 15 bases between them. Per the germline V gene, CDR1 is MNHEY and CDR2 is SVGAGI. CDR3 size: 12 residues. This CDR3 reads CASTTPGPKQYF. CDR3 coding DNA: TGTGCCAGCACTACGCCGGGACCAAAGCAGTACTTC.

The V call is TRBV7-2, the J call TRBJ1-1, with TRBD1 as a possible D gene (6 bases). Germline V lookup: CDR1 SGHTA, CDR2 FQGNSA. There are 13 residues in the CDR3. The V end lost 6 bases, the J end lost 9 bases, and 17 bases lay between the germline ends. CDR3 DNA: TGTGCCAGCAGGGCGACGGACAGCCTAAAAGCTTTCTTT. This codes for CASRATDSLKAFF.

This clone was observed a single time. This chain connects TRBV30 to TRBJ1-3, with D unresolved. CDR1 and CDR2 (germline): GTSNPN, SVGIG (reference sequence). Deletions cut 3 bases from V and 0 bases from J, with 15 bases between. The CDR3 covers 16 residues. The CDR3 here is CAWRPPDANSGNTIYF. In DNA, the CDR3 is TGTGCCTGGAGGCCTCCTGACGCAAACTCTGGAAACACCATATATTTT.

The V call is TRBV12-3 or TRBV12-4, the J call TRBJ1-4; 7 positions agree with TRBD1. V trimming: 8 bases; J trimming: 5 bases; junction bases outside the gene matches: 2. CDR3 length: 12 residues. CDR3 protein: CASGRGNEKLFF. The CDR3 nucleotides are TGTGCCAGCGGCAGGGGGAATGAAAAACTGTTTTTT.

This clone was seen more than once but under ten times. The rearrangement links TRBV12-2 to TRBJ1-3; the table's D call TRBD1 went unverified against the DNA. TRBV12-2 counts as a pseudogene. The CDR3 length is 19 residues. The CDR3 here is CASRLRGERQGNRGNTIYF. CDR3 DNA sequence: TGTGCAAGTCGCTTAAGAGGGGAAAGACAGGGAAATCGAGGAAACACCATATATTTT.

The chain uses TRBV7-2 and TRBJ1-3; D call uncertain. The CDR3 contains 15 residues. Trimming stripped 5 bases from V and 3 bases from J, with 14 bases between. In germline, CDR1 is SGHTA, CDR2 FQGNSA. CDR3 nucleotide sequence: TGTGCCAGCAGCCGTCTCGGCAGTGGTGGAAACACCATATATTTT. Encoded protein: CASSRLGSGGNTIYF.

The genes are TRBV19 and TRBJ2-1; D remains unclear. The germline gives CDR1 LNHDA, CDR2 SQIVND (reference sequence). Trimming stripped 5 bases from V and 4 bases from J, with 12 bases between. This CDR3 region has 14 residues. CDR3 amino acids: CASSPTAGYNEQFF. For the CDR3, the DNA is TGTGCCAGTAGTCCCACCGCTGGATACAATGAGCAGTTCTTC.

This clone was recorded once. This chain uses TRBV5-4 with TRBJ1-2; 10 bases map to TRBD1. Trimming removed 4 bases from V and 5 bases from J; junction bases left unmatched: 8. The CDR3 totals 15 residues. Germline CDR1 reads SGHNT; CDR2 reads YYREEE (reference sequence). The CDR3 DNA sequence: TGTGCCAGCAGCAAGGGGGAGGACAGGGGGTATGGCTACACCTTC. Translated: CASSKGEDRGYGYTF. Full variable domain (remainder filled in from reference TRBV5-4 and TRBJ1-2): ETGVTQSPTHLIKTRGQQVTLRCSSQSGHNTVSWYQQALGQGPQFIFQYYREEENGRGNFPPRFSGLQFPNYSSELNVNALELDDSALYLCASSKGEDRGYGYTFGSGTRLTVV.

V is TRBV18 and J is TRBJ1-2; no clear D gene. This CDR3 spans 12 amino acids. Per germline, CDR1 KGHSH and CDR2 LQKENI. V was cut by 3 bases and J by 4 bases, with 6 bases left in between. The CDR3 DNA reads TGTGCCAGCTCACCTCCAGCCTATGGCTACACCTTC. It yields the protein CASSPPAYGYTF.

This clone came up a few times. The chain recombines TRBV27 with TRBJ2-2, with D maybe TRBD2 (6 bases). This CDR3 is 14 amino acids long. The germline V gene has CDR1 MNHEY and CDR2 SMNVEV (reference sequence). Trimming pared 7 bases from V and 6 bases from J, leaving 15 bases between. This chain's CDR3 is CASKAGSEPGELFF. Written as DNA, the CDR3 is TGTGCCAGCAAGGCGGGGTCAGAGCCCGGGGAGCTGTTTTTT.

In this sample, this clone turned up once. The chain recombines TRBV4-3 with TRBJ1-2; D is unresolved. V lost 1 base and J lost 6, with 12 bases in between. Germline lookup yields CDR1 LGHNA and CDR2 YSLEER. This CDR3 has 14 amino acids. CDR3 DNA sequence: TGCGCCAGCAGCCAAGGTCTAGAACCGCATGGCTACACCTTC. The encoded protein is CASSQGLEPHGYTF.

The chain has TRBV7-9 and TRBJ1-1; D remains unclear. The V end lost 10 bases, the J end lost 1 base, and 10 bases lay between the germline ends. This CDR3 has 12 amino acids. Germline CDR1 and CDR2: SEHNR and FQNEAQ (reference sequence). For the CDR3, the DNA is TGTGCCAATGAGCACGGGAACACTGAAGCTTTCTTT. Translation gives CANEHGNTEAFF.

This chain uses TRBV12-1 with TRBJ2-5; the table's D call TRBD2 went unverified against the DNA. TRBV12-1 is shown as a pseudogene. This CDR3 contains 15 residues. The CDR3 nucleotides are TGTGCCAGCAGCTTAGAGCGGGGGGGCCGGGAGACCCAGTACTTC. It codes for CASSLERGGRETQYF.

This chain connects TRBV7-2 to TRBJ2-3; D gene uncertain. The CDR3 has 14 residues. V gave up 0 bases and J gave up 6 bases, with 10 bases separating them. Germline CDR1 reads SGHTA; CDR2 reads FQGNSA. The CDR3 region has the DNA TGTGCCAGCAGCTTAGCCACAGCATCGGATACGCAGTATTTT. It translates to CASSLATASDTQYF. Variable domain in full (rest from reference TRBV7-2 and TRBJ2-3): GAGVSQSPSNKVTEKGKDVELRCDPISGHTALYWYRQSLGQGLEFLIYFQGNSAPDKSGLPSDRFSAERTGGSVSTLTIQRTQQEDSAVYLCASSLATASDTQYFGPGTRLTVL.

The genes are TRBV19 and TRBJ1-3; 7 positions match TRBD1. This CDR3 spans 16 amino acids. Germline V gene sequence: CDR1 LNHDA, CDR2 SQIVND (reference sequence). The V gene end was trimmed by 3 bases and the J gene end by 2 bases; junction bases not matched to a gene: 7. The DNA for the CDR3 is TGTGCCAGTAGTATCGGGTTGGACAGGACTGGAAACACCATATATTTT. Protein: CASSIGLDRTGNTIYF.

CDR3 amino acids: CAISESKGEKGRSTGELFF. The CDR3 DNA sequence: TGTGCCATCAGTGAGTCGAAGGGTGAAAAGGGGCGTAGCACCGGGGAGCTGTTTTTT. V is TRBV10-3 and J is TRBJ2-2, with D possibly matching TRBD1 (5 bases). V shed 0 bases and J shed 4 bases, with 21 bases lying between them. Germline-derived CDR1 and CDR2 are ENHRY and SYGVKD. The CDR3 is made up of 19 amino acids.

The V and J genes are TRBV5-1 and TRBJ2-2, with 8 bases identical to TRBD1. Germline CDR1 and CDR2: SGHRS and YFSETQ. The V segment lost 4 bases and the J segment 1 base; nucleotides outside the gene matches: 6. This CDR3 is built from 16 residues. The CDR3 region has the DNA TGCGCCAGCAGCGGGTTAGGGACAGGGAACACCGGGGAGCTGTTTTTT. Protein product: CASSGLGTGNTGELFF.

The rearrangement uses TRBV6-5 and TRBJ2-1, with a weak D call TRBD1 (6 bases). Germline-derived CDR1 and CDR2 are MNHEY and SVGAGI. Trimming stripped 6 bases from V and 3 bases from J, with 15 bases between. The CDR3 loop spans 15 amino acids. CDR3 loop: CASRVQDRNYNEQFF. The CDR3 DNA is TGTGCCAGCAGAGTTCAAGACAGGAACTACAATGAGCAGTTCTTC.

The chain combines TRBV30 with TRBJ2-1; D might be TRBD1 or TRBD2, each matching 5 bases. Trimming pared 5 bases from V and 2 bases from J, leaving 10 bases between. The germline V gene has CDR1 GTSNPN and CDR2 SVGIG (reference sequence). The CDR3 spans 13 residues. For the CDR3, the DNA is TGTGCCTGGGCCTGGGACGCCTACAATGAGCAGTTCTTC. This encodes CAWAWDAYNEQFF.

The table lists this clone with a count of one. This sequence joins TRBV9 and TRBJ2-3, with 8 bases identical to TRBD1. The CDR3 is 15 residues long. The germline V gene encodes CDR1 SGDLS and CDR2 YYNGEE. V dropped 3 bases and J dropped 2; count of bases not matched to a gene: 5. The CDR3 loop reads CASSAGTGITDTQYF. CDR3 in DNA: TGTGCCAGCAGCGCTGGGACAGGAATCACAGATACGCAGTATTTT. Full variable domain (rest looked up from reference TRBV9 and TRBJ2-3): DSGVTQTPKHLITATGQRVTLRCSPRSGDLSVYWYQQSLDQGLQFLIQYYNGEERAKGNILERFSAQQFPDLHSELNLSSLELGDSALYFCASSAGTGITDTQYFGPGTRLTVL.